This TCR beta chain originates from a study of cytomegalovirus exposure and HLA in healthy donors. Study-level points and caveats: Beyond CMV serostatus, there was no information to go on about immune exposure. TCR beta sequences reportedly predicted most subjects' HLA-A and HLA-B alleles accurately. Presence/absence analyses assumed roughly uniform sequencing depth across donors.

PCR involved 60 Vbeta and 13 Jbeta primers. As originally analysed: Approximately 12 million of tens of millions of unique TCR beta chains were shared, per a later count. Produced via immunoSEQ multiplex PCR; TCRdb's table is partial and in-frame only. Clone size and the V and J calls come from that table; the DNA yielded D and trimming. The table shows approximately 70,000 clones, with roughly 73% occurring only once. With regard to this clone: Its matching antigen is unknown.

Germline V gene lookup returns CDR1 MNHEY and CDR2 SVGAGI. The V end lost 6 bases, the J end lost 10 bases, and 16 bases lay between the germline ends. This CDR3 comprises 13 residues. The sequence was obtained from a man in his forties in good health and CMV-seronegative. V usage is TRBV6-5 and J usage is TRBJ2-1, with D maybe TRBD1 (5 bases). The specimen was PBMCs. The CDR3 bases are TGTGCCAGCAGCGACCCCGGCAGGGAAGAGCAGTTCTTC. Translating it yields CASSDPGREEQFF.